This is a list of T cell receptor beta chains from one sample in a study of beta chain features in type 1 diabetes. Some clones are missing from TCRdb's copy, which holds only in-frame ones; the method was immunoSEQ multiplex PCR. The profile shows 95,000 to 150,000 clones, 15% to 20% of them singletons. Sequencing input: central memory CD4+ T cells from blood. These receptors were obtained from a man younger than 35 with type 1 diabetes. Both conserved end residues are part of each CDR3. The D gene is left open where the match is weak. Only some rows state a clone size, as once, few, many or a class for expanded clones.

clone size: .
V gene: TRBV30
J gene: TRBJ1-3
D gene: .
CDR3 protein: CALNQGSTGNTIYF
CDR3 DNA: TGTGCCTTAAACCAGGGATCGACTGGAAACACCATATATTTT

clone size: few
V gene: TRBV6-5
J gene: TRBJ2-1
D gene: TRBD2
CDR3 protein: CAVGTSGYNEQFF
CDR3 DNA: TGTGCCGTGGGGACTAGCGGTTACAATGAGCAGTTCTTC

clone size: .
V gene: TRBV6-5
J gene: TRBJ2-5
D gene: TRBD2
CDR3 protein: CAIASESGTETQYF
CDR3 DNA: TGTGCCATCGCGAGCGAAAGCGGGACGGAGACCCAGTACTTC

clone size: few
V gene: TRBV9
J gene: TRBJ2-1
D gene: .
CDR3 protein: CASSVGTTGAGGALSYNEQFF
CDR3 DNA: TGTGCCAGCAGCGTGGGCACAACCGGAGCGGGCGGGGCCCTCTCCTACAATGAGCAGTTCTTC

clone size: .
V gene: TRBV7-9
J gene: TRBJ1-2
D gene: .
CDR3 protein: CASSLGLGQTYGYTF
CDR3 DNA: TGTGCCAGCAGCCTCGGACTCGGACAGACCTATGGCTACACCTTC

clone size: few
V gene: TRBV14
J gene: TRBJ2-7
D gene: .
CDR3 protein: CASSQMKDKQYF
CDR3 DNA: TGTGCCAGCAGCCAGATGAAGGACAAGCAGTACTTC

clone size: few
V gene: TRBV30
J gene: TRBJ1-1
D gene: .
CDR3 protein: CAWSVPAGGWNTEAFF
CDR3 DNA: TGTGCCTGGAGTGTGCCCGCCGGGGGTTGGAACACTGAAGCTTTCTTT

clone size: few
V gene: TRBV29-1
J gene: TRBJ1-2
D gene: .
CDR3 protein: CSVETSQGDYGYTF
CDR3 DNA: TGCAGCGTTGAGACGTCGCAGGGTGACTATGGCTACACCTTC

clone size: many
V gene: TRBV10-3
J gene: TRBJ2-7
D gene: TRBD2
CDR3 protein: CASARLAGDEQYF
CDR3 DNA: TGTGCCAGTGCTCGACTAGCGGGAGACGAGCAGTACTTC

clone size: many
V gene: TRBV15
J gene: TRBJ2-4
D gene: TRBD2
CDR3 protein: CATSRGLANNIQYF
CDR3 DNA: TGTGCCACCAGCAGGGGACTAGCGAATAACATTCAGTACTTC

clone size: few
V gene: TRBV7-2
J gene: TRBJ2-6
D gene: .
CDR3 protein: CASSLDGELANVLTF
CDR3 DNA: TGTGCCAGCAGCTTAGATGGGGAGCTGGCCAACGTCCTGACTTTC

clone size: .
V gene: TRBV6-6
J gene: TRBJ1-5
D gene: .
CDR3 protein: CASSYGLGNQPQHF
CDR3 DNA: TGTGCCAGCAGTTACGGGTTGGGAAATCAGCCCCAGCATTTT

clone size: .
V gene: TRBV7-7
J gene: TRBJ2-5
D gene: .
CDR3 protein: CASSPTLRETQYF
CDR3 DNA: TGTGCTAGCAGCCCTACACTGCGGGAGACCCAGTACTTC

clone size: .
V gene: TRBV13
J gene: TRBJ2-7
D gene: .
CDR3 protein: CASSSLTAKYEQYF
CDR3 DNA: TGTGCCAGCAGCTCCCTGACAGCTAAGTACGAGCAGTACTTC

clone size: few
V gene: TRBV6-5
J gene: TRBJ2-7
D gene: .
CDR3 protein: CASSYRPGKAEQYF
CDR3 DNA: TGTGCCAGCAGTTACCGACCAGGGAAGGCCGAGCAGTACTTC

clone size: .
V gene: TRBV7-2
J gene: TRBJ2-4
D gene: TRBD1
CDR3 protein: CATRAFRGAKNIQYF
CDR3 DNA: TGTGCCACCCGGGCGTTCAGGGGGGCCAAAAACATTCAGTACTTC

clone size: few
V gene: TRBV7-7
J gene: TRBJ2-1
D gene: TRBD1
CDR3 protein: CAPQGEYNEQFF
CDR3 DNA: TGTGCTCCCCAGGGGGAGTACAATGAGCAGTTCTTC

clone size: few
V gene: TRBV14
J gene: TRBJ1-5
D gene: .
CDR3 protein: CASSPRPGEPQHF
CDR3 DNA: TGTGCCAGCAGCCCTCGACCCGGTGAGCCCCAGCATTTT

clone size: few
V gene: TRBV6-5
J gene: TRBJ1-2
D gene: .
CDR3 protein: CASFNRVAAPYGYTF
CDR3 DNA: TGTGCCAGCTTCAACCGGGTGGCAGCCCCTTATGGCTACACCTTC

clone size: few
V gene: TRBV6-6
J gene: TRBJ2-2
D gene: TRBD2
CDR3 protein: CASTLVGGPVAGELFF
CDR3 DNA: TGTGCCAGCACCCTCGTGGGAGGGCCGGTGGCCGGGGAGCTGTTTTTT

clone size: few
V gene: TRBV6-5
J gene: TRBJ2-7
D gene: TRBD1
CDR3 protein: CASSTGGAGQYF
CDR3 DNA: TGTGCCAGCAGCACAGGGGGCGCAGGCCAGTACTTC

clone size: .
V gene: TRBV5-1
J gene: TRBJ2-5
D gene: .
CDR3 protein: CASSLSLAQKETQYF
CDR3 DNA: TGCGCCAGCAGCTTGTCACTAGCCCAAAAAGAGACCCAGTACTTC

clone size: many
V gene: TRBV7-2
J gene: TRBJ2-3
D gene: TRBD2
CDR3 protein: CASRTGLASTDTQYF
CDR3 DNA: TGTGCCAGCAGGACCGGACTAGCGAGCACAGATACGCAGTATTTT

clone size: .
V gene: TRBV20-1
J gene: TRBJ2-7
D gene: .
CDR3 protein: CSAQNSYEQYF
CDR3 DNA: TGCAGTGCTCAAAATTCCTACGAGCAGTACTTC

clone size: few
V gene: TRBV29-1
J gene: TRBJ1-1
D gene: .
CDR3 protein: CSVAPGWGMNTEAFF
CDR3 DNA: TGCAGCGTTGCGCCAGGGTGGGGGATGAACACTGAAGCTTTCTTT